This TCR beta chain was found in a study of CD4 T cells in relation to SARS-CoV-2 and coronaviruses. This clone was seen a handful of times. Its antigen is unknown. The assay was immunoSEQ multiplex PCR, and TCRdb's table has in-frame clones only and misses some. The sample lists around 20,000 clones; approximately 78% were seen once. The unexposed donors gave CD4+ T cells in about 2011-2019, prior to COVID-19. CD4+ T cells were isolated from the cells after around 10 days of culture. As cell numbers allowed, unexposed-donor CD4+ T cells faced SARS-CoV-2 S/N and four cold-coronavirus spikes. Germline CDR1 and CDR2: SNHLY and FYNNEI. V shed 3 bases and J shed 10 bases, with 9 bases lying between them. CDR3 length equals 12 residues.

The chain has TRBV2 and TRBJ1-4; D ambiguous. The sequenced material came from CD4+ T cells from PBMCs, cultured in vitro. The sequence was collected from a human donor in good health. The CDR3 DNA is TGTGCCAGCAGTGAGAGGGAAGTAAAACTGTTTTTT. It codes for CASSEREVKLFF.